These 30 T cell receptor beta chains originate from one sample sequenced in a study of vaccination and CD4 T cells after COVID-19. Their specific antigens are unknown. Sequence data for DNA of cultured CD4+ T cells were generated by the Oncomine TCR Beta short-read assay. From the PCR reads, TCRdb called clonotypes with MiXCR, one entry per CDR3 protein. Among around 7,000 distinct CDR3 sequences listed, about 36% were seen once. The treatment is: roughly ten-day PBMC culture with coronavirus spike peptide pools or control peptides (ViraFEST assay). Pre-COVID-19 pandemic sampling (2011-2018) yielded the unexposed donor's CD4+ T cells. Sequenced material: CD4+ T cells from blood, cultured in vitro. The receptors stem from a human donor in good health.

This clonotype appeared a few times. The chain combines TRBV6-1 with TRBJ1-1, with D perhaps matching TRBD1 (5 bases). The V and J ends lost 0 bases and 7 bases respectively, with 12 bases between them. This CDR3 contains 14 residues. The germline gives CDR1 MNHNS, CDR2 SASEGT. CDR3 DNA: TGTGCCAGCAGTGAAGCGGGGCCGGCGGGTGAAGCTTTCTTT. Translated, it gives CASSEAGPAGEAFF.

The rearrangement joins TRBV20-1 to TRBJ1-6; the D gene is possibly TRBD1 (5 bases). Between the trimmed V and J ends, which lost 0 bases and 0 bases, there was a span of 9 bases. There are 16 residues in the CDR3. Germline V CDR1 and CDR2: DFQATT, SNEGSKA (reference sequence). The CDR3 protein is CSAREGGSSYNSPLHF. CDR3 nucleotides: TGCAGTGCTAGAGAGGGGGGAAGCTCCTATAATTCACCCCTCCACTTT.

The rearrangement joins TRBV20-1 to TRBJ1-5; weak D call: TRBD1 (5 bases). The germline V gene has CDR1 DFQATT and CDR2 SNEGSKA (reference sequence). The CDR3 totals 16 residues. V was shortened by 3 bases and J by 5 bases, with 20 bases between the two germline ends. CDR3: CSASHRRGSGHQPQHF. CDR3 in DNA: TGCAGTGCTAGTCACAGGCGGGGGTCAGGCCATCAGCCCCAGCATTTT.

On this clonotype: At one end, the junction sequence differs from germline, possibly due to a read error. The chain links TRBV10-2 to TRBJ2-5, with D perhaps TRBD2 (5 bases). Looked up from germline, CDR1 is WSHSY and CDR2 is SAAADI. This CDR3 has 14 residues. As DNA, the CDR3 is TGCGCCAGCAGCTTCGGGGAAAGCCAAGAGACCCAGTACTTT. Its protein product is CASSFGESQETQYF.

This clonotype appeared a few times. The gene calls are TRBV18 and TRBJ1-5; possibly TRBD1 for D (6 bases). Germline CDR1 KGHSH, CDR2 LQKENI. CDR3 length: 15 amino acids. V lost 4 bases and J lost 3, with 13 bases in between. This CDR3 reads CASSLEQGNNQPQHF. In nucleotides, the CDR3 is TGTGCCAGCTCACTCGAACAGGGTAACAATCAGCCCCAGCATTTT.

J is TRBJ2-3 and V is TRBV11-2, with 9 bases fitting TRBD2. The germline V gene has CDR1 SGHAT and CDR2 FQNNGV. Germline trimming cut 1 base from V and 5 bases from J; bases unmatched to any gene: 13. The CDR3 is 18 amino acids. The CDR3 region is CASSLGGTSWASVDTQYF. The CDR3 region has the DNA TGTGCCAGCAGCTTAGGGGGGACTAGCTGGGCGTCGGTAGATACGCAGTATTTT. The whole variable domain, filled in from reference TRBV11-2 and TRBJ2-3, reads EAGVAQSPRYKIIEKRQSVAFWCNPISGHATLYWYQQILGQGPKLLIQFQNNGVVDDSQLPKDRFSAERLKGVDSTLKIQPAKLEDSAVYLCASSLGGTSWASVDTQYFGPGTRLTVL.

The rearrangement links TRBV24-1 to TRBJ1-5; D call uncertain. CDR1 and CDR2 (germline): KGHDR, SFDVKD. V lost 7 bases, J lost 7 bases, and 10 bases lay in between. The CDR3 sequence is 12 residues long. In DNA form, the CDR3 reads TGTGCCACCAGAAAATACGAGCAGCCCCAGCATTTT. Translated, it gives CATRKYEQPQHF.

The chain's CDR3 is CASSATGNTEAFF. The CDR3, as DNA: TGTGCCAGCAGCGCGACAGGAAACACTGAAGCTTTCTTT. The genes are TRBV9 and TRBJ1-1; D might be TRBD1 (6 bases). The CDR3 loop spans 13 amino acids. V was clipped by 3 bases and J by 2 bases, with 8 bases between them. Germline assignment: CDR1 SGDLS and CDR2 YYNGEE.

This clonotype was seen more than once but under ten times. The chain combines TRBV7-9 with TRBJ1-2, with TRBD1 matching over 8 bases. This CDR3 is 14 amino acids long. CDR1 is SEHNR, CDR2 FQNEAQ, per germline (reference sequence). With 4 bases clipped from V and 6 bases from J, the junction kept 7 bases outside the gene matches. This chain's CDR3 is CASSSHDRGDGYTF. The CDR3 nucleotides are TGTGCCAGCAGCTCACACGACAGGGGTGATGGCTACACCTTC.

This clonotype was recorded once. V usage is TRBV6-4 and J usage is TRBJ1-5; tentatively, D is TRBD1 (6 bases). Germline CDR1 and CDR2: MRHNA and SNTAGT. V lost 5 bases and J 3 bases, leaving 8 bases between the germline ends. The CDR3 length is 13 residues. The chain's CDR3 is CASSSGANQPQHF. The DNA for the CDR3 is TGTGCCAGCAGTTCGGGGGCCAATCAGCCCCAGCATTTT.

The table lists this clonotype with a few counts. Written as DNA, the CDR3 is TGTGCCAGCAGCCCCAGGAGGGGAGACTATGGCTACACCTTC. Translated, it gives CASSPRRGDYGYTF. V gene TRBV7-2 combines with J gene TRBJ1-2, with D perhaps TRBD1 (5 bases). CDR3 size: 14 residues. Trimming shortened V by 5 bases and J by 3 bases, and 13 bases separated the two germline ends. Germline V gene data show CDR1 as SGHTA and CDR2 as FQGNSA.

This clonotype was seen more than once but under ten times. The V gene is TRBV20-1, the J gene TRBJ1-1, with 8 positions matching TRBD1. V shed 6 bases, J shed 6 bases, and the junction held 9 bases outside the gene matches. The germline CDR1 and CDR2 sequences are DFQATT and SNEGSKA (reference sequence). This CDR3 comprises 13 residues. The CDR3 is CSARRQGAAEAFF. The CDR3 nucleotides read TGCAGTGCCCGAAGGCAGGGGGCGGCTGAAGCTTTCTTT.

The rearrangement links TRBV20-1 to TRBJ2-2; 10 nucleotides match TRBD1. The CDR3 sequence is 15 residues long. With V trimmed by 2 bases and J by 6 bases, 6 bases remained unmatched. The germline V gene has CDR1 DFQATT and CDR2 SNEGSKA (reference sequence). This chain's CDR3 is CSARPGTGDAGELFF. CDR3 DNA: TGCAGTGCTAGACCTGGGACAGGGGACGCCGGGGAGCTGTTTTTT.

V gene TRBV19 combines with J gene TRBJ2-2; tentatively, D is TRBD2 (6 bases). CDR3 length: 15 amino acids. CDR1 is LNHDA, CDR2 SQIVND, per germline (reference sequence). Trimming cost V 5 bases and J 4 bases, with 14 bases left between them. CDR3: CASSESERVTGELFF. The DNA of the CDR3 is TGTGCCAGTAGTGAGTCGGAGCGGGTCACCGGGGAGCTGTTTTTT.

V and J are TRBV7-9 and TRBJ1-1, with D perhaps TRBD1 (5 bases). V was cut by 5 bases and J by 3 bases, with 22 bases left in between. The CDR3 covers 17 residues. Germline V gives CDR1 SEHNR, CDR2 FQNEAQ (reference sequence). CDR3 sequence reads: CASSEGGAVIFDTEAFF. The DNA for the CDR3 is TGTGCCAGCAGCGAGGGAGGGGCCGTTATATTCGACACTGAAGCTTTCTTT.

CDR3 coding DNA: TGTGCCACCAGCAGGACATCAGCTTCTGGAAACACCATATATTTT. This codes for CATSRTSASGNTIYF. This chain uses TRBV15 with TRBJ1-3, with D unresolved. This CDR3 has 15 residues. Germline-derived CDR1 and CDR2 are LNHNV and YYDKDF (reference sequence). V was pared by 3 bases and J by 1 base, with 10 bases between.

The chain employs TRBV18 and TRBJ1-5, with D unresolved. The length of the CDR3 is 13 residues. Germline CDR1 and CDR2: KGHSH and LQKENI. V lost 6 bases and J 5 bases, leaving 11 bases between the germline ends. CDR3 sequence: CASSPRPDQPQHF. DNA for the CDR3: TGTGCCAGCTCTCCCCGACCTGATCAGCCCCAGCATTTT. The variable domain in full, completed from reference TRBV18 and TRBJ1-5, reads NAGVMQNPRHLVRRRGQEARLRCSPMKGHSHVYWYRQLPEEGLKFMVYLQKENIIDESGMPKERFSAEFPKEGPSILRIQQVVRGDSAAYFCASSPRPDQPQHFGDGTRLSIL.

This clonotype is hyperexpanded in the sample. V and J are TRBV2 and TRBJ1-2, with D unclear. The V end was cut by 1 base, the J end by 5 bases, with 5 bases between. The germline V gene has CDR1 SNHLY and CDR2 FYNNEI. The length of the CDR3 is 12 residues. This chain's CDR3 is CASSEEGYGYTF. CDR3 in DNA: TGTGCCAGCAGTGAAGAGGGTTATGGCTACACCTTC.

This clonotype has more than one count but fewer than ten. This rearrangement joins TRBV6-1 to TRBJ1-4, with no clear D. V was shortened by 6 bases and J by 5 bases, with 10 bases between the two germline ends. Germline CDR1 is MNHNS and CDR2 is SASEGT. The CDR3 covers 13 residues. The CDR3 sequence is CASSRTSNEKLFF. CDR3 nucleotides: TGTGCCAGCAGCAGGACGTCAAATGAAAAACTGTTTTTT.

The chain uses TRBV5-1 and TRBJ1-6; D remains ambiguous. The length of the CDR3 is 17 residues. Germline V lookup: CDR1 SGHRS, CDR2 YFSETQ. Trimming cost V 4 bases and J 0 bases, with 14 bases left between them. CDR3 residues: CASSPVDGSSYNSPLHF. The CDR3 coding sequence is TGCGCCAGCAGCCCGGTGGACGGGAGCTCCTATAATTCACCCCTCCACTTT.

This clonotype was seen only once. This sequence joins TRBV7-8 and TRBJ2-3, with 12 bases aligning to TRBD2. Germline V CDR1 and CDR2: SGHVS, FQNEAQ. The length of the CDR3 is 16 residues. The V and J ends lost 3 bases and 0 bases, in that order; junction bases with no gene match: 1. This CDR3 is CASSFGLAGSTDTQYF. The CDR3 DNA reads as TGTGCCAGCAGCTTTGGACTAGCGGGGAGCACAGATACGCAGTATTTT.

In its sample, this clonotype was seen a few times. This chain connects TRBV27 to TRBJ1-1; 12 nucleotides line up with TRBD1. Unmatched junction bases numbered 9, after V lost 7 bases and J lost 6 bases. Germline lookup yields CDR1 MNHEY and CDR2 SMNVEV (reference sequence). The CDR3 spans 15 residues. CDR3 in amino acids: CASTPWGQGAAEAFF. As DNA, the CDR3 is TGTGCCAGCACCCCATGGGGACAGGGGGCTGCTGAAGCTTTCTTT.

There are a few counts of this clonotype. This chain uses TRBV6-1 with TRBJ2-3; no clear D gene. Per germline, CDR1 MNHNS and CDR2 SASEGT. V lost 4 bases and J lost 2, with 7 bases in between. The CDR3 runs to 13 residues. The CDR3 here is CASSGSATDTQYF. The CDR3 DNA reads TGTGCCAGCAGTGGAAGTGCCACAGATACGCAGTATTTT.

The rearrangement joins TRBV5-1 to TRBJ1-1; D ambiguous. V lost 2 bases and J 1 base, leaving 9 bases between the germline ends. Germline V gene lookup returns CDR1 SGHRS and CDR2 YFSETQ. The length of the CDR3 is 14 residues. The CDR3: CASSLVVENTEAFF. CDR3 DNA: TGCGCCAGCAGCTTAGTGGTAGAGAACACTGAAGCTTTCTTT.

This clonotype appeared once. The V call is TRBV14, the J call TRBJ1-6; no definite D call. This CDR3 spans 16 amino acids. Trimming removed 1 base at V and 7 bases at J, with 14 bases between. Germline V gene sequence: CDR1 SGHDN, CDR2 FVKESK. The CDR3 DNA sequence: TGTGCCAGCAGCCAAGGACACGGGTTCGGGAATTCACCCCTCCACTTT. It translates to CASSQGHGFGNSPLHF.

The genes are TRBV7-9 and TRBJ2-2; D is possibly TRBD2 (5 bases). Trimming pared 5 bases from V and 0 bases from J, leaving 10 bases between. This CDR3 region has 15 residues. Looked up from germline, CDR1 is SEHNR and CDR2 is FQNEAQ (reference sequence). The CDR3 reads CASSPDGANTGELFF. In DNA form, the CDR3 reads TGTGCCAGCAGCCCTGACGGGGCGAACACCGGGGAGCTGTTTTTT.

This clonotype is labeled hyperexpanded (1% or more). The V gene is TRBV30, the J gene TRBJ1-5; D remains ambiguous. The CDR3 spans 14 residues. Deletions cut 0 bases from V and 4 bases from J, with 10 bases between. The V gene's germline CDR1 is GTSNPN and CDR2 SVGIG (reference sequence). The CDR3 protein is CAWSVGSYNQPQHF. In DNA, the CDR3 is TGTGCCTGGAGTGTGGGCAGCTATAATCAGCCCCAGCATTTT.

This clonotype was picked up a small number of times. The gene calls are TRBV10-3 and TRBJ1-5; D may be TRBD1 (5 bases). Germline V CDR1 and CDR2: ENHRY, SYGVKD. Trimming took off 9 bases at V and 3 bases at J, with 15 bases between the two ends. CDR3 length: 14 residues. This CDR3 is CAIGRGTDNQPQHF. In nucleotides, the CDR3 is TGTGCCATAGGGAGGGGCACGGACAATCAGCCCCAGCATTTT.

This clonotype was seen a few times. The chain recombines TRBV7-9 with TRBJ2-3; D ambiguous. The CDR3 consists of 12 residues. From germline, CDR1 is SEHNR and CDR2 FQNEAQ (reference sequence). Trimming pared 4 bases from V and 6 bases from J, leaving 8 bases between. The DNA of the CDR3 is TGTGCCAGCAGCTCAACTACGGATACGCAGTATTTT. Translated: CASSSTTDTQYF.

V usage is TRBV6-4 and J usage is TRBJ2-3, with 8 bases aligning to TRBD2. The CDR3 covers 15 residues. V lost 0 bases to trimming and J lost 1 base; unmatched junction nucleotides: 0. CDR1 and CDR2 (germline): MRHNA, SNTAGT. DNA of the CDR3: TGTGCCAGCAGTGACTCGCGGGGGGGCACAGATACGCAGTATTTT. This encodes CASSDSRGGTDTQYF.